This T cell receptor (beta chain) was captured by sequencing in a study of blood T cell repertoires in COVID-19. Study context: Acute-phase and convalescent COVID-19 samples originated in the United States, Italy and Spain.

The data were produced by immunoSEQ multiplex PCR, yet TCRdb's version contains in-frame clones alone and is incomplete. The data show about 220,000 clones, more than 80% seen once. The V segment lost 6 bases and the J segment 8 bases; nucleotides outside the gene matches: 5. CDR3 size: 12 residues. Sequencing input: PBMCs or T cells enriched from blood (not recorded which). The chain joins TRBV12-3 or TRBV12-4 to TRBJ1-2; TRBD1 aligns across 8 bases. The clonotype originates from a woman aged 40 to 50 with acute COVID-19. For the CDR3, the DNA is TGTGCCAGCAGCGACAGGGGTTTCGGCTACACCTTC. Protein sequence: CASSDRGFGYTF.